These 19 T cell receptor beta chains came from one sample sequenced in a study of cytomegalovirus exposure and HLA in healthy donors. Here immunoSEQ multiplex PCR was the method, and the copy in TCRdb shows in-frame clones only, minus some. The sample includes some 180,000 clones, roughly nine tenths of them seen just once. The sample comprised PBMCs. The receptors shown here come from a man under 40 in good health and CMV-seropositive.

The chain uses TRBV7-2 and TRBJ2-2; 10 bases align to TRBD1. CDR1 and CDR2 (germline): SGHTA, FQGNSA. CDR3 size: 16 residues. V lost 6 bases to trimming and J lost 4 bases; unmatched junction nucleotides: 8. CDR3 residues: CASSPDRGPGTGELFF. The CDR3 nucleotides read TGTGCCAGCAGTCCCGACAGGGGGCCGGGCACCGGGGAGCTGTTTTTT.

The V and J genes are TRBV5-6 and TRBJ2-6; TRBD1 aligns across 8 bases. J lost 0 bases, V lost 4 bases, and 9 bases had no gene match. Germline lookup yields CDR1 SGHDT and CDR2 YYEEEE. The CDR3 consists of 18 residues. Here the CDR3 reads CASSLWTGRYSGANVLTF. CDR3 DNA sequence: TGTGCCAGCAGCCTGTGGACAGGGCGGTACTCTGGGGCCAACGTCCTGACTTTC. The entire variable domain, with the rest obtained from reference TRBV5-6 and TRBJ2-6, is as follows: DAGVTQSPTHLIKTRGQQVTLRCSPKSGHDTVSWYQQALGQGPQFIFQYYEEEERQRGNFPDRFSGHQFPNYSSELNVNALLLGDSALYLCASSLWTGRYSGANVLTFGAGSRLTVL.

The CDR3 spells CASGQLNAHEQYF. DNA of the CDR3: TGTGCCAGCGGCCAGTTAAATGCGCACGAGCAGTACTTC. The chain uses TRBV2 and TRBJ2-7; D is uncertain. CDR1 and CDR2 (germline): SNHLY, FYNNEI. The CDR3 has 13 amino acids. The germline V and J ends were trimmed by 8 bases and 5 bases, with 16 bases remaining between them.

The CDR3: CASSGGGVLWEQFF. The CDR3 DNA reads TGTGCCAGCAGTGGGGGCGGGGTCCTTTGGGAGCAGTTCTTC. This chain connects TRBV6-1 to TRBJ2-1, with a tentative D call TRBD2 (6 bases). The CDR3 length is 14 residues. CDR1 is MNHNS and CDR2 is SASEGT in the germline V gene. V was cut by 4 bases and J by 10 bases, with 17 bases left in between.

Written as DNA, the CDR3 is TGTGCCAGCAGCTTAAGAGCCGGGGAGGGCAATCAGCCCCAGCATTTT. Protein: CASSLRAGEGNQPQHF. The rearrangement uses TRBV7-2 and TRBJ1-5; D unclear. Per germline, CDR1 SGHTA and CDR2 FQGNSA. The CDR3 sequence is 16 residues long. V lost 2 bases, J lost 2 bases, and 13 bases lay in between.

The CDR3 coding sequence is TGTGCCAGCAGCCCCCTAAAACAGGACTCAACCTACAATGAGCAGTTCTTC. Protein sequence: CASSPLKQDSTYNEQFF. The chain has TRBV9 and TRBJ2-1; the D gene could be TRBD1 or TRBD2 (5 bases each). The CDR3 consists of 17 residues. Trimming shortened V by 4 bases and J by 2 bases, and 19 bases separated the two germline ends. Germline V lookup: CDR1 SGDLS, CDR2 YYNGEE.

J is TRBJ1-6 and V is TRBV14; D gene ambiguous. The CDR3 is 14 amino acids. The ends were cut back, 3 bases at V and 6 bases at J, with 9 bases in the middle. The germline gives CDR1 SGHDN, CDR2 FVKESK. The CDR3, as DNA: TGTGCCAGCAGCCAGGATTGGCTTAATTCACCCCTCCACTTT. Amino acids: CASSQDWLNSPLHF.

This chain uses TRBV18 with TRBJ1-1; a possible D gene is TRBD1 (5 bases). CDR1 is KGHSH and CDR2 is LQKENI in the germline V gene. V was cut by 3 bases and J by 0 bases, with 11 bases left in between. CDR3 size: 15 residues. CDR3 region: CASSPLTAMNTEAFF. The DNA of the CDR3 is TGTGCCAGCTCACCCCTGACAGCCATGAACACTGAAGCTTTCTTT. The variable domain in full, completed from reference TRBV18 and TRBJ1-1, reads NAGVMQNPRHLVRRRGQEARLRCSPMKGHSHVYWYRQLPEEGLKFMVYLQKENIIDESGMPKERFSAEFPKEGPSILRIQQVVRGDSAAYFCASSPLTAMNTEAFFGQGTRLTVV.

This chain joins TRBV6-1 and TRBJ2-7, with TRBD2 matching over 14 bases. The CDR3 runs 19 residues. In germline, CDR1 is MNHNS, CDR2 SASEGT. J lost 0 bases, V lost 4 bases, and 11 bases had no gene match. The CDR3 reads CASSVEGLAGAPSSYEQYF. CDR3 DNA sequence: TGTGCCAGCAGTGTTGAGGGACTAGCGGGAGCCCCGAGCTCCTACGAGCAGTACTTC.

J is TRBJ2-7 and V is TRBV6-5, with D perhaps TRBD2 (5 bases). The CDR3 runs to 14 residues. V dropped 10 bases and J dropped 2 bases, with 18 bases sitting between them. Germline loops: CDR1 MNHEY, CDR2 SVGAGI. The CDR3: CATKVIATTYEQYF. The CDR3 DNA reads as TGTGCCACCAAGGTCATAGCGACTACCTACGAGCAGTACTTC.

The V call is TRBV5-1, the J call TRBJ2-2, with D uncertain. Per the germline V gene, CDR1 is SGHRS and CDR2 is YFSETQ. Trimming removed 2 bases at V and 4 bases at J, with 9 bases between. This CDR3 comprises 14 residues. The CDR3 nucleotides read TGCGCCAGCAGCTTCGCCACTGGCACCGGGGAGCTGTTTTTT. Translation gives CASSFATGTGELFF. Using reference TRBV5-1 and TRBJ2-2 for the parts outside the CDR3, the full variable domain is KAGVTQTPRYLIKTRGQQVTLSCSPISGHRSVSWYQQTPGQGLQFLFEYFSETQRNKGNFPGRFSGRQFSNSRSEMNVSTLELGDSALYLCASSFATGTGELFFGEGSRLTVL.

The gene calls are TRBV27 and TRBJ1-5, with D unclear. The length of the CDR3 is 16 residues. Germline V CDR1 and CDR2: MNHEY, SMNVEV (reference sequence). V dropped 2 bases and J dropped 4 bases, with 15 bases sitting between them. The CDR3 loop reads CASSLRAAEGNQPQHF. DNA of the CDR3: TGTGCCAGCAGTTTAAGGGCGGCCGAAGGAAATCAGCCCCAGCATTTT.

The chain carries TRBV27 and TRBJ2-5, with TRBD2 matching 10 bases. This CDR3 has 17 amino acids. V shed 3 bases, J shed 3 bases, and the junction held 10 bases outside the gene matches. Germline CDR1 and CDR2: MNHEY and SMNVEV (reference sequence). The DNA for the CDR3 is TGTGCCAGCAGTTTTGGGCCTCGACTAGCGGGTAAAGAGACCCAGTACTTC. Protein product: CASSFGPRLAGKETQYF.

This clone was detected once. The gene calls are TRBV4-2 and TRBJ2-7, with 8 positions matching TRBD2. V lost 1 base and J lost 1; bases outside the gene matches: 3. From germline, CDR1 is LGHNA and CDR2 YNFKEQ. The CDR3 has 15 amino acids. This CDR3 is CASSQGERGSYEQYF. The CDR3 nucleotides are TGTGCCAGCAGCCAAGGCGAGCGGGGGTCCTACGAGCAGTACTTC.

The chain is built from TRBV11-3 and TRBJ2-3; D call uncertain. Germline V lookup: CDR1 SGHNT, CDR2 YENEEA. V shed 4 bases and J shed 2 bases, with 19 bases lying between them. This CDR3 has 17 amino acids. The CDR3 DNA reads as TGTGCCAGCAGCTACCAAGGGCTGGTTAGGGCCACAGATACGCAGTATTTT. Amino acids: CASSYQGLVRATDTQYF.

This clone showed up just once. The V and J genes are TRBV2 and TRBJ2-5; D call uncertain. From germline, CDR1 is SNHLY and CDR2 FYNNEI. CDR3 length: 13 residues. V dropped 8 bases and J dropped 1 base, with 11 bases sitting between them. The CDR3, as DNA: TGTGCCAGCGACCCCCCGGCCCAAGAGACCCAGTACTTC. Translating gives CASDPPAQETQYF. Full variable domain (outside the CDR3, taken from reference TRBV2 and TRBJ2-5): EPEVTQTPSHQVTQMGQEVILRCVPISNHLYFYWYRQILGQKVEFLVSFYNNEISEKSEIFDDQFSVERPDGSNFTLKIRSTKLEDSAMYFCASDPPAQETQYFGPGTRLLVL.

This chain connects TRBV6-5 to TRBJ1-5; D is perhaps TRBD1 (5 bases). The germline V gene encodes CDR1 MNHEY and CDR2 SVGAGI. The CDR3 extends over 13 amino acids. Trimming removed 5 bases from V and 6 bases from J, with 11 bases in between. CDR3 nucleotide sequence: TGTGCCAGCAGTCGGACCGGGGCTCAGCCCCAGCATTTT. This gives the protein CASSRTGAQPQHF.

The table lists this clone with a count of one. This chain links TRBV5-6 with TRBJ1-5; no definite D call. The CDR3 length is 14 residues. The V and J ends lost 3 bases and 0 bases respectively, with 7 bases between them. Germline-derived CDR1 and CDR2 are SGHDT and YYEEEE. The CDR3, as DNA: TGTGCCAGCAGCTCCACATATAGCAATCAGCCCCAGCATTTT. Translation gives CASSSTYSNQPQHF.

The J gene is TRBJ1-5, the V gene TRBV2, with D unclear. CDR3 length: 15 amino acids. The germline gives CDR1 SNHLY, CDR2 FYNNEI. V shed 7 bases and J shed 2 bases, with 15 bases lying between them. CDR3 sequence (DNA): TGTGCCAGCAAGGAGTCCTACTTACGCAATCAGCCCCAGCATTTT. Translating gives CASKESYLRNQPQHF.